This T cell receptor beta chain stems from a study of T-cell memory formation after mild COVID-19. The overall study: Across donors, TCR clusters were largely donor specific.

A word on this clonotype: The target antigen is unknown.

With 5 bases removed from V and 0 bases from J, the gap between germline ends came to 16 bases. The length of the CDR3 is 16 residues. From germline, CDR1 is DFQATT and CDR2 SNEGSKA (reference sequence). Study-level findings and limits: The authors left the SARS-CoV-2 specificity of second-wave clones peaking on day 37 unconfirmed.

From 5'RACE with constant-segment primers came TCR alpha and TCR beta cDNA libraries that carried sample barcodes and UMIs. TCRdb recomputed calls from the 5' RACE reads with MiXCR, one row per CDR3 protein. The table shows about 560,000 distinct CDR3 sequences, with more than 15% occurring only once. The sequence was obtained from an adult woman who had mild COVID-19 (a few samples of this study predate the infection). Cell type and time point are not known. This rearrangement joins TRBV20-1 to TRBJ2-2; a possible D gene is TRBD1 (5 bases). Input material: PBMCs or a T cell subset sorted from them (not recorded which). CDR3 in DNA: TGCAGTGCTCCTCCGTTGGGGCAGGCGAACACCGGGGAGCTGTTTTTT. Translation: CSAPPLGQANTGELFF.